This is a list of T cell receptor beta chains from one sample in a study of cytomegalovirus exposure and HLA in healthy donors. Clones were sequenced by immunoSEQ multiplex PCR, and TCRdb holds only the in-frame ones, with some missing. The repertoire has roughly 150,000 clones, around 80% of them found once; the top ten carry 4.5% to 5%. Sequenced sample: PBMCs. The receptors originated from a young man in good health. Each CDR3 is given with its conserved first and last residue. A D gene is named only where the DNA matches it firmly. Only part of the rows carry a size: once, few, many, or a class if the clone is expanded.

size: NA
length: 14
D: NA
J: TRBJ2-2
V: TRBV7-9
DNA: TGTGCCAGCAGCTATATACAGGGCACCGGGGAGCTGTTTTTT
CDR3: CASSYIQGTGELFF

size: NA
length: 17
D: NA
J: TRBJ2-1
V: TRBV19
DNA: TGTGCCAGTAGTATAGGCCTGGGAGTTAGCTCCTACAATGAGCAGTTCTTC
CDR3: CASSIGLGVSSYNEQFF

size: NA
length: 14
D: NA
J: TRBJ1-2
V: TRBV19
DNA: TGTGCCAGTAGTATAGCTCCAGGGTCGGATGGCTACACCTTC
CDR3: CASSIAPGSDGYTF

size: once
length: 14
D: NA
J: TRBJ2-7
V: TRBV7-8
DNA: TGTGCCAGCAGCTTAGCGGGTCAGGGTTACGAGCAGTACTTC
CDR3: CASSLAGQGYEQYF

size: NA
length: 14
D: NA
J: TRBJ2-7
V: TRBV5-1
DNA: TGCGCCAGCAGCTTGGACGGGGTCTCCTACGAGCAGTACTTC
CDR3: CASSLDGVSYEQYF

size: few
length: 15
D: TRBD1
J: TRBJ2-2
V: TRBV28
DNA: TGTGCCAGCAGTGTACCGGGACAGGTCACCGGGGAGCTGTTTTTT
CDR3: CASSVPGQVTGELFF

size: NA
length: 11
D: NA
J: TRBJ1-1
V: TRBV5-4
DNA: TGTGCCAGTCTTAAAGGGGGGGCGGCTTTCTTT
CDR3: CASLKGGAAFF

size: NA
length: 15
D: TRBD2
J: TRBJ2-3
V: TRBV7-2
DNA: TGTGCCAGCAGCTTAGTTAAAGCGGGAGTAGATACGCAGTATTTT
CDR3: CASSLVKAGVDTQYF

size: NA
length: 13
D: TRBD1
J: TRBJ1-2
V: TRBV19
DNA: TGTGCCAGTAGTGTAGGACAGGGAAAAGACTACACCTTC
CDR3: CASSVGQGKDYTF

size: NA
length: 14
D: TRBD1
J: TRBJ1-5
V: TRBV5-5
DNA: TGTGCCAGCAGCTTGGGGGACAGGGCTCAGCCCCAGCATTTT
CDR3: CASSLGDRAQPQHF

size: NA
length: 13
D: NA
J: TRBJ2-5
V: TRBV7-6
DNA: TGTGCCAGCAGCTCAGGCCTCCAAGAGACCCAGTACTTC
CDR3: CASSSGLQETQYF

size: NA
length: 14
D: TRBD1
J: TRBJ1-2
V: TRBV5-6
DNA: TGTGCCAGCAGCCAGGGGACAGGAACCTATGGCTACACCTTC
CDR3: CASSQGTGTYGYTF

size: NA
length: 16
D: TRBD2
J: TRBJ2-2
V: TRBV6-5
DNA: TGTGCCAGCAGTTTAGGAGCGGGAGTAAGGACCGGGGAGCTGTTTTTT
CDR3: CASSLGAGVRTGELFF

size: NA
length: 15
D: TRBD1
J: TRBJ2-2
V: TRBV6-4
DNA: TGTGCCAGCCGATCTCGGACAGGTGGCACCGGGGAGCTGTTTTTT
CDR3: CASRSRTGGTGELFF

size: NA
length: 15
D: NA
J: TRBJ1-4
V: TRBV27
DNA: TGTGCCAGCAGCTCCACTTGGGGCGCTAATGAAAAACTGTTTTTT
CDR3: CASSSTWGANEKLFF

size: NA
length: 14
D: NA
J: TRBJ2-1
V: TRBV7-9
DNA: TGTGCCAGCAGCCAACCTTGGCCCCCCAATGAGCAGTTCTTC
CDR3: CASSQPWPPNEQFF

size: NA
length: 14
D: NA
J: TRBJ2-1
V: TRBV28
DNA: TGTGCCAGCAAACCCCCCGTACGGAGCACTGAGCAGTTCTTC
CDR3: CASKPPVRSTEQFF

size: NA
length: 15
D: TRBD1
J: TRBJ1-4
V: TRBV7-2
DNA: TGTGCCAGCAGCTTGGACAGGGGCGGAATGGAAAAACTGTTTTTT
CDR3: CASSLDRGGMEKLFF

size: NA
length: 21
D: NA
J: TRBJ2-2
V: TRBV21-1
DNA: TGTGCCAGCAGCTCCCGCCGGCCGGGGACAGGGTTTGTAGCGAACACCGGGGAGCTGTTTTTT
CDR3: CASSSRRPGTGFVANTGELFF

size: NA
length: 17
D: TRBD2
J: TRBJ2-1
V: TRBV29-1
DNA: TGCAGCGTTCCGCCGGCCTCTTCTGGACTAGCGCGTAATGAGCAGTTCTTC
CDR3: CSVPPASSGLARNEQFF

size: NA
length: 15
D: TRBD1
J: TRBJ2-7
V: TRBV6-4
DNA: TGTGCCAGCAGTGACAGTGGACAGGGAATTGCCGGGCAGTACTTC
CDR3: CASSDSGQGIAGQYF

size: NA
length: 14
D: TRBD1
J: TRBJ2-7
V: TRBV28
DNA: TGTGCCAGCAGCCTAGGGGACAGGGGACGCGAGCAGTACTTC
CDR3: CASSLGDRGREQYF

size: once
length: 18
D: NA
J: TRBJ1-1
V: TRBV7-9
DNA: TGTGCCAGCAGCCACCCCGTCAGAACTACAACGATGAACACTGAAGCTTTCTTT
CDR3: CASSHPVRTTTMNTEAFF

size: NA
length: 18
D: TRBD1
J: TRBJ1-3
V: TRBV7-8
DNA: TGTGCCAGCAGCGCGCACAGGGGGCTTGGAGTGTTTGGAAACACCATATATTTT
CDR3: CASSAHRGLGVFGNTIYF

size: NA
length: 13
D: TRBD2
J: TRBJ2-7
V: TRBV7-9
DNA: TGTGCCAGCAGCTTAGGCGGGGGAGCTCGGGAGTACTTC
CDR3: CASSLGGGAREYF

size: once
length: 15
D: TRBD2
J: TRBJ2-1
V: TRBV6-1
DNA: TGTGCCAGCAGCGTTCTAGCGGGAGGAATCAATGAGCAGTTCTTC
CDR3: CASSVLAGGINEQFF

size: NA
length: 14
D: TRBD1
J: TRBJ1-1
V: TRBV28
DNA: TGTGCCAGTCAGGGGGCCGGGATGAACACTGAAGCTTTCTTT
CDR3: CASQGAGMNTEAFF

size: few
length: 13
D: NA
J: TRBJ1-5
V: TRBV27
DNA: TGTGCCAGCAGCCTCAGGGAAAATCAGCCCCAGCATTTT
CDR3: CASSLRENQPQHF

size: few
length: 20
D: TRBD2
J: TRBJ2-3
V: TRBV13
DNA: TGTGCCAGCAGCCTAGAGCCCCTTTACCTAGCGGGAGGGAGCACAGATACGCAGTATTTT
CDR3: CASSLEPLYLAGGSTDTQYF

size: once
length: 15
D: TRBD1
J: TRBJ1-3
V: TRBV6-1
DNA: TGTGCCAGCAGTGCCGGACAGGGAACTGGAAACACCATATATTTT
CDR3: CASSAGQGTGNTIYF

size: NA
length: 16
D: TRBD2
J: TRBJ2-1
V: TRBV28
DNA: TGTGCCAGCATCTCACCCTGGGGGGGAGTAGAGAATGAGCAGTTCTTC
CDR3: CASISPWGGVENEQFF

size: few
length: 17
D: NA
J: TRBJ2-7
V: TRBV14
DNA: TGTGCCAGCAGCCAAGATCTTTCCCCAGGGTACTCCTACGAGCAGTACTTC
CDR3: CASSQDLSPGYSYEQYF

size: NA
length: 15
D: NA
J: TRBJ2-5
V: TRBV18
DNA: TGTGCCAGCTCACCACCGGAGGGCCGGGCGGAGACCCAGTACTTC
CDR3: CASSPPEGRAETQYF

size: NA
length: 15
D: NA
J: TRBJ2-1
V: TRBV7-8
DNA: TGTGCCAGCACCTCATCGAGGGTTCCAAATAATGAGCAGTTCTTC
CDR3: CASTSSRVPNNEQFF

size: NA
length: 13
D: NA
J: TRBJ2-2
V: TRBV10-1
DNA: TGCGCCAGCAGGCTCAGGGATGGCGGGGAGCTGTTTTTT
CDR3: CASRLRDGGELFF

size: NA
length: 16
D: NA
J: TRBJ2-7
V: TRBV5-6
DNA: TGTGCCAGCAGCACCTATAGATTGGACAGATCCTACGAGCAGTACTTC
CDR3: CASSTYRLDRSYEQYF

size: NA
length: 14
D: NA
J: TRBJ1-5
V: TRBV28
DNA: TGTGCCAGCAGTTTAGTTGGGGGGAATCAGCCCCAGCATTTT
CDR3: CASSLVGGNQPQHF

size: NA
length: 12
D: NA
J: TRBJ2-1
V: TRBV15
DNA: TGTGCCACCAGGGAGGAGGGGAATGAGCAGTTCTTC
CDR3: CATREEGNEQFF

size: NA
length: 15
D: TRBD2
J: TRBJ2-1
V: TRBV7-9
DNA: TGTGCCAGCAGCTTAAGGACTAGCGAATACAATGAGCAGTTCTTC
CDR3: CASSLRTSEYNEQFF

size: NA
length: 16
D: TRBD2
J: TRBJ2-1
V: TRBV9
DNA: TGTGCCAGCAGCGACGGCGGGACTAGCGGGATCTATGAGCAGTTCTTC
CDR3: CASSDGGTSGIYEQFF

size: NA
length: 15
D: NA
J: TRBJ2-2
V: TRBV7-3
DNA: TGTGCCAGCAGCTTGGGCGGACTCTACACCGGGGAGCTGTTTTTT
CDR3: CASSLGGLYTGELFF

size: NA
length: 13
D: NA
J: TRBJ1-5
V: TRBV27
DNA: TGTGCCAGCAGAAAGGCAGACACCGGGGCCCAGCATTTT
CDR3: CASRKADTGAQHF

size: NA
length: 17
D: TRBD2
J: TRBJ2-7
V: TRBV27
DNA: TGTGCCAGCAGTTTAGCCCGCGGGACTACAGGCCCAGTGGAGCAGTACTTC
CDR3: CASSLARGTTGPVEQYF